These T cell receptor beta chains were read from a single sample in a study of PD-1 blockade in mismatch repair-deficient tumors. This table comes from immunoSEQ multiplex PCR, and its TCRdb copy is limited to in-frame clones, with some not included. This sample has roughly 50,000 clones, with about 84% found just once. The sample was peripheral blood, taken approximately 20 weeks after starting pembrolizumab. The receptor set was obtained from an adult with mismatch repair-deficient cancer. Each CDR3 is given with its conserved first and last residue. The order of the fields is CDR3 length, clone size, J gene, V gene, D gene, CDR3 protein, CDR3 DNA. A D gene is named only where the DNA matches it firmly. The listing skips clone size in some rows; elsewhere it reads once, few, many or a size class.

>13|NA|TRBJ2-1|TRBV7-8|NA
CASSLARWNEQFF
TGTGCCAGCAGCTTAGCGAGGTGGAATGAGCAGTTCTTC
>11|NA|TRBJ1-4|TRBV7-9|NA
CASSLGQAYFF
TGTGCCAGCAGCCTGGGACAAGCCTACTTTTTT
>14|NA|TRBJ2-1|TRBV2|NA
CASSRTYSYNEQFF
TGTGCCAGCAGTCGGACTTACTCCTACAATGAGCAGTTCTTC
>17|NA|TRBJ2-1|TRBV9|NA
CASSVGKGRSSYNEQFF
TGTGCCAGCAGCGTAGGGAAGGGCCGGAGCTCCTACAATGAGCAGTTCTTC
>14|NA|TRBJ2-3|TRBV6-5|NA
CASSYLGTTDTQYF
TGTGCCAGCAGTTATCTGGGAACCACAGATACGCAGTATTTT
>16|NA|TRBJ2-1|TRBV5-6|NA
CASSLEYGEAYNEQFF
TGTGCCAGCAGCTTGGAATACGGGGAAGCCTACAATGAGCAGTTCTTC
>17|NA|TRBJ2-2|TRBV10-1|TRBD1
CASSESGTGGNTGELFF
TGCGCCAGCAGTGAGTCGGGGACAGGGGGAAACACCGGGGAGCTGTTTTTT
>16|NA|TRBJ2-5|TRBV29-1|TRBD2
CSVEDSLAGVLETQYF
TGCAGCGTTGAAGATAGCCTAGCGGGAGTTTTAGAGACCCAGTACTTC
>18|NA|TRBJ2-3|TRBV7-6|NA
CASSPNWAGFSSTDTQYF
TGTGCCAGCAGCCCAAACTGGGCGGGATTCTCTAGCACAGATACGCAGTATTTT
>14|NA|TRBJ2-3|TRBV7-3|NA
CASSLNPLTDTQYF
TGTGCCAGCAGCTTAAATCCCCTCACAGATACGCAGTATTTT
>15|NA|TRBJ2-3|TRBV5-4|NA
CASSLQGGGTDTQYF
TGTGCCAGCAGCTTACAGGGTGGGGGCACAGATACGCAGTATTTT
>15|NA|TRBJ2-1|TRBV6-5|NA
CASSYSSGRYNEQFF
TGTGCCAGCAGTTACTCGAGCGGGCGCTACAATGAGCAGTTCTTC
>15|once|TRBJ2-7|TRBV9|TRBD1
CASSANRGIRDEQYF
TGTGCCAGCAGCGCTAACAGGGGGATCCGGGACGAGCAGTACTTC
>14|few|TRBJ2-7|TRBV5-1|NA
CASASGGGKYEQYF
TGCGCCAGCGCTTCCGGTGGGGGGAAATACGAGCAGTACTTC
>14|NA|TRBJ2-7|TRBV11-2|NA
CASSRRGLSYEQYF
TGTGCCAGCAGCCGGAGGGGTCTTTCCTACGAGCAGTACTTC
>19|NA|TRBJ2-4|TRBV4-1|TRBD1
CASSQAPDRDDLAKNIQYF
TGCGCCAGCAGCCAAGCCCCGGACAGGGATGATTTGGCCAAAAACATTCAGTACTTC
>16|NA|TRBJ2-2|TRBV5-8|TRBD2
CASSFLREAYTGELFF
TGTGCCAGCAGCTTCCTCCGGGAGGCGTACACCGGGGAGCTGTTTTTT
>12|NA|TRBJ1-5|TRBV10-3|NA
CATGDSNQPQHF
TGTGCCACAGGGGATTCCAATCAGCCCCAGCATTTT
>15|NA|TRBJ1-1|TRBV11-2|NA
CASSSTPRSDTEAFF
TGTGCCAGCAGCTCAACCCCCAGGTCGGACACTGAAGCTTTCTTT
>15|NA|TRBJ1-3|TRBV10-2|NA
CASSDGQSSGNTIYF
TGCGCCAGCAGTGATGGGCAGAGCTCTGGAAACACCATATATTTT
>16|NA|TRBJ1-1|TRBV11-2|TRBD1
CASSPNRGRMNTEAFF
TGTGCCAGCAGCCCAAACAGGGGGCGGATGAACACTGAAGCTTTCTTT
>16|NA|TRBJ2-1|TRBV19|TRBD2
CASSIGRPGTSNEQFF
TGTGCCAGTAGTATAGGGCGCCCAGGGACTAGTAATGAGCAGTTCTTC